Listed here are 22 T cell receptor beta chains from one sample, sequenced in a study of OX40 agonist ivuxolimab in advanced cancers. Clones were sequenced by immunoSEQ multiplex PCR, and TCRdb holds only the in-frame ones, with some missing. In the table there are tens of thousands of clones, 80% to 95% of which are singletons. Sample: CD4+ or CD8+ T cells sorted from blood, taken in a trial of the OX40 agonist ivuxolimab. These receptors were taken from an adult with an advanced solid tumor such as melanoma, head and neck, liver or kidney cancer.

The chain combines TRBV29-1 with TRBJ1-1; D is ambiguous. Germline V gene lookup returns CDR1 SQVTM and CDR2 ANQGSEA. V lost 6 bases, J lost 5 bases, and 10 bases lay in between. The CDR3 is 11 residues long. The CDR3 DNA follows: TGCAGCGTCATACGAGGGACTGAAGCTTTCTTT. This sequence encodes CSVIRGTEAFF.

The chain links TRBV6-5 to TRBJ2-2; D is uncertain. V lost 8 bases, J lost 6 bases, and 13 bases lay in between. Germline-derived CDR1 and CDR2 are MNHEY and SVGAGI. The CDR3 consists of 13 residues. CDR3 nucleotide sequence: TGTGCCAGCCGACGGCGCGAACCCGGGGAGCTGTTTTTT. It codes for CASRRREPGELFF.

V gene TRBV5-1 combines with J gene TRBJ2-5, with D tentatively TRBD1 (5 bases). The germline V gene encodes CDR1 SGHRS and CDR2 YFSETQ. CDR3 length equals 12 residues. The V gene lost 3 bases and the J gene lost 4 bases, with 7 bases spanning the gap. The CDR3 nucleotides read TGCGCCAGCAGCTACAGGTCAGAGACCCAGTACTTC. It translates to CASSYRSETQYF.

This clone was picked up a small number of times. This chain's CDR3 is CASSEIRPGAGEKLFF. Written as DNA, the CDR3 is TGTGCCAGCAGTGAAATAAGGCCGGGGGCAGGTGAAAAACTGTTTTTT. V gene TRBV6-1 combines with J gene TRBJ1-4; maybe TRBD1 (6 bases). The CDR3 loop spans 16 amino acids. With 2 bases removed from V and 7 bases from J, the gap between germline ends came to 17 bases. Germline V gene lookup returns CDR1 MNHNS and CDR2 SASEGT.

This clone was detected only once. The V call is TRBV28, the J call TRBJ2-7, with 7 nucleotides matching TRBD1. The CDR3 runs 14 residues. V lost 6 bases, J lost 2 bases, and 7 bases stayed unmatched. Looked up from germline, CDR1 is MDHEN and CDR2 is SYDVKM. CDR3 amino acids: CASSSGQVPYEQYV. The CDR3 nucleotides read TGTGCCAGCAGCAGCGGACAGGTGCCCTACGAGCAGTACGTC.

The chain combines TRBV27 with TRBJ1-5; the D is unclear. The length of the CDR3 is 13 residues. CDR1 is MNHEY and CDR2 is SMNVEV in the germline V gene (reference sequence). The ends were cut back, 3 bases at V and 6 bases at J, with 9 bases in the middle. The CDR3 coding sequence is TGTGCCAGCAGTTTTCAAGGTCCTCAGCCCCAGCATTTT. Translating gives CASSFQGPQPQHF.

This clone was picked up one time. The chain couples TRBV6-5 to TRBJ1-2; 8 bases are a match to TRBD1. In germline, CDR1 is MNHEY, CDR2 SVGAGI. The trim removed 6 bases at V and 14 bases at J, leaving 11 bases unmatched. There are 12 residues in the CDR3. CDR3: CASSSRQGLGTF. CDR3 nucleotides: TGTGCCAGCAGCTCCCGACAGGGGTTGGGAACCTTC.

On this clone: Compared with germline, one end of the junction differs, possibly owing to a read error. The gene calls are TRBV30 and TRBJ1-5; TRBD1 is a possible D gene (6 bases). The CDR3 extends over 13 amino acids. From germline, CDR1 is GTSNPN and CDR2 SVGIG (reference sequence). CDR3 coding DNA: TGTGCCCGGAGTCGGACAGATGATCAGCCCCAGCATTTT. This codes for CARSRTDDQPQHF.

The chain links TRBV19 to TRBJ1-5, with 10 bases identical to TRBD1. CDR1 and CDR2 (germline): LNHDA, SQIVND (reference sequence). V was clipped by 1 base and J by 7 bases; unmatched bases: 1. The CDR3 is made up of 14 amino acids. The CDR3: CASSIATGGQPQHF. CDR3 sequence (DNA): TGTGCCAGTAGTATAGCGACAGGGGGCCAGCCCCAGCATTTT.

The chain employs TRBV27 and TRBJ2-2; TRBD2 agrees at 15 bases. This CDR3 contains 17 residues. The V segment lost 5 bases and the J segment 4 bases; nucleotides outside the gene matches: 5. Per germline, CDR1 MNHEY and CDR2 SMNVEV (reference sequence). CDR3 coding DNA: TGTGCCAGCAGTGGACTAGCGGGGGGGCAAGGCACCGGGGAGCTGTTTTTT. Protein sequence: CASSGLAGGQGTGELFF.

The CDR3 coding sequence is TGTGCCAGCACCCCAGTGGACAGAGGGTATAGTGAGCAGTTCTTC. Its protein is CASTPVDRGYSEQFF. The chain recombines TRBV9 with TRBJ2-1; D is possibly TRBD1 (6 bases). The V gene's germline CDR1 is SGDLS and CDR2 YYNGEE. CDR3 length: 15 residues. V dropped 6 bases and J dropped 9 bases, with 22 bases sitting between them.

The rearrangement uses TRBV18 and TRBJ2-7; either TRBD1 or TRBD2 may supply D (5 bases each). Trimming shortened V by 4 bases and J by 2 bases, and 12 bases separated the two germline ends. From germline, CDR1 is KGHSH and CDR2 LQKENI. CDR3 length: 14 residues. This chain's CDR3 is CASSQRDLTYEQYF. The CDR3 DNA sequence: TGTGCCAGCTCACAAAGGGACCTAACCTACGAGCAGTACTTC.

This clone was detected once. The chain carries TRBV15 and TRBJ1-1; D ambiguous. V lost 5 bases and J lost 0, with 10 bases in between. CDR3 size: 14 residues. Germline values: CDR1 LNHNV, CDR2 YYDKDF (reference sequence). The CDR3 DNA follows: TGTGCCACCAGCGGCGGACTGATGAACACTGAAGCTTTCTTT. Its translation is CATSGGLMNTEAFF.

This chain joins TRBV7-8 and TRBJ1-2; TRBD1 is a possible D gene (6 bases). Germline assignment: CDR1 SGHVS and CDR2 FQNEAQ. The CDR3 has 13 amino acids. V lost 1 base and J 8 bases, leaving 11 bases between the germline ends. The CDR3 DNA sequence: TGTGCCAGCAGCTTAGACAGGGTGAGCGGCTACACCTTC. This gives the protein CASSLDRVSGYTF.

V gene TRBV11-2 combines with J gene TRBJ2-6; 7 nucleotides agree with TRBD2. V shed 6 bases and J 1 base; nucleotides not matched to a gene: 6. Germline V gene sequence: CDR1 SGHAT, CDR2 FQNNGV. The CDR3 spans 16 residues. The CDR3 region is CASRPLGGSGANVLTF. The CDR3 DNA sequence: TGTGCCAGCAGACCCCTGGGAGGGTCTGGGGCCAACGTCCTGACTTTC.

This chain joins TRBV11-2 and TRBJ2-1; D unclear. The CDR3 runs 14 residues. Trimming shortened V by 0 bases and J by 4 bases, and 7 bases separated the two germline ends. Looked up from germline, CDR1 is SGHAT and CDR2 is FQNNGV. The CDR3 DNA reads as TGTGCCAGCAGCTTAGATGGCGGTTACAATGAGCAGTTCTTC. As protein: CASSLDGGYNEQFF.

The rearrangement links TRBV27 to TRBJ2-6, with 9 bases matching TRBD1. The germline CDR1 and CDR2 sequences are MNHEY and SMNVEV (reference sequence). This CDR3 region has 17 residues. V lost 7 bases, J lost 0 bases, and 7 bases stayed unmatched. The CDR3 DNA reads TGTGCCAGCAAGACGGGGACAGGGAGCTCTGGGGCCAACGTCCTGACTTTC. Its protein is CASKTGTGSSGANVLTF. Using reference TRBV27 and TRBJ2-6 for the parts outside the CDR3, the full variable domain is EAQVTQNPRYLITVTGKKLTVTCSQNMNHEYMSWYRQDPGLGLRQIYYSMNVEVTDKGDVPEGYKVSRKEKRNFPLILESPSPNQTSLYFCASKTGTGSSGANVLTFGAGSRLTVL.

This chain joins TRBV5-1 and TRBJ1-2, with D uncertain. The germline V and J ends were trimmed by 0 bases and 5 bases, with 5 bases remaining between them. Germline V gene lookup returns CDR1 SGHRS and CDR2 YFSETQ. CDR3 length: 12 residues. The CDR3 is CASSLERYGYTF. The CDR3 DNA reads as TGCGCCAGCAGCTTGGAACGTTATGGCTACACCTTC.

The chain joins TRBV28 to TRBJ1-4; no reliable D call. V dropped 6 bases and J dropped 0 bases, with 8 bases sitting between them. Germline V gene sequence: CDR1 MDHEN, CDR2 SYDVKM. The CDR3 sequence is 14 residues long. The chain's CDR3 is CASSVIATNEKLFF. CDR3 in DNA: TGTGCCAGCAGCGTAATTGCAACTAATGAAAAACTGTTTTTT.

This clone was found once. V gene TRBV6-6 combines with J gene TRBJ1-5, with D possibly matching TRBD1 (6 bases). Germline assignment: CDR1 MNHNY and CDR2 SVGAGI (reference sequence). This CDR3 has 14 residues. The V gene lost 5 bases and the J gene lost 7 bases, with 15 bases spanning the gap. CDR3 coding DNA: TGTGCCAGCAGTCCGACAGGCTTAAGGCAGCCCCAGCATTTT. As protein: CASSPTGLRQPQHF.

The gene calls are TRBV18 and TRBJ2-6, with D perhaps TRBD1 (5 bases). The V and J ends lost 3 bases and 2 bases respectively, with 17 bases between them. The CDR3 contains 18 residues. CDR1 KGHSH and CDR2 LQKENI come from the germline V gene. CDR3 coding DNA: TGTGCCAGCTCACCTTATGGACCAGGGCGTCCTGGGGCCAACGTCCTGACTTTC. Protein product: CASSPYGPGRPGANVLTF. Together with reference TRBV18 and TRBJ2-6, the CDR3 gives the full variable domain: NAGVMQNPRHLVRRRGQEARLRCSPMKGHSHVYWYRQLPEEGLKFMVYLQKENIIDESGMPKERFSAEFPKEGPSILRIQQVVRGDSAAYFCASSPYGPGRPGANVLTFGAGSRLTVL.

The chain combines TRBV28 with TRBJ1-5, with no clear D. Germline V gene sequence: CDR1 MDHEN, CDR2 SYDVKM. V lost 3 bases and J lost 7, with 7 bases in between. The CDR3 consists of 12 residues. CDR3 loop: CASSLVRQPQHF. CDR3 in DNA: TGTGCCAGCAGTTTGGTTAGGCAGCCCCAGCATTTT. The variable domain in full, with the rest retrieved from reference TRBV28 and TRBJ1-5, is DVKVTQSSRYLVKRTGEKVFLECVQDMDHENMFWYRQDPGLGLRLIYFSYDVKMKEKGDIPEGYSVSREKKERFSLILESASTNQTSMYLCASSLVRQPQHFGDGTRLSIL.